These 16 T cell receptor beta chains originate from one sample sequenced in a study of cytomegalovirus exposure and HLA in healthy donors. PCR involved 60 Vbeta and 13 Jbeta primers. The protocol was immunoSEQ multiplex PCR, while the TCRdb copy is restricted to in-frame clones and leaves out a portion. The profile covers some 150,000 clones, with 75% to 80% appearing a single time and approximately 1.1% taken by the ten largest. Sequencing was carried out using PBMCs. Receptor source: a male donor in good health and CMV-seronegative.

The chain employs TRBV12-5 and TRBJ2-3, with a weak D call TRBD2 (6 bases). The CDR3 runs to 14 residues. V was clipped by 1 base and J by 3 bases, with 8 bases between them. Germline assignment: CDR1 LGHNT and CDR2 FRNRAP. As DNA, the CDR3 is TGTGCTAGTGGTTTGGCACTAGCAACAGATACGCAGTATTTT. It translates to CASGLALATDTQYF.

The genes are TRBV6-1 and TRBJ2-5; 9 positions match TRBD1. The CDR3 is made up of 15 amino acids. The germline CDR1 and CDR2 sequences are MNHNS and SASEGT. With 3 bases clipped from V and 1 base from J, the junction kept 3 bases outside the gene matches. CDR3 sequence reads: CASSERQGVQETQYF. In DNA, the CDR3 is TGTGCCAGCAGTGAGAGACAGGGGGTCCAAGAGACCCAGTACTTC.

This chain links TRBV7-9 with TRBJ2-7; D possibly corresponds to TRBD2 (6 bases). Between the trimmed V and J ends, which lost 5 bases and 2 bases, there was a span of 19 bases. CDR1 is SEHNR and CDR2 is FQNEAQ in the germline V gene (reference sequence). CDR3 size: 16 residues. This CDR3 is CASSPRRAGPAYEQYF. CDR3 in DNA: TGTGCCAGCAGCCCAAGGAGGGCGGGGCCTGCCTACGAGCAGTACTTC. The full variable domain, with the rest looked up from reference TRBV7-9 and TRBJ2-7, is DTGVSQNPRHKITKRGQNVTFRCDPISEHNRLYWYRQTLGQGPEFLTYFQNEAQLEKSRLLSDRFSAERPKGSFSTLEIQRTEQGDSAMYLCASSPRRAGPAYEQYFGPGTRLTVT.

V is TRBV2 and J is TRBJ1-6, with 8 bases identical to TRBD1. CDR1 is SNHLY, CDR2 FYNNEI, per germline. The CDR3 covers 13 residues. The CDR3 nucleotides are TGTGCTACAAGAGGGACAGGCGGATCACCCCTCCACTTT. It is translated as CATRGTGGSPLHF.

V gene TRBV11-3 combines with J gene TRBJ2-7, with TRBD1 matching over 9 bases. The CDR3 runs to 17 residues. CDR1 is SGHNT, CDR2 YENEEA, per germline. V lost 5 bases to trimming and J lost 6 bases; unmatched junction nucleotides: 17. The CDR3 is CASSGGRSQGAKGEQYF. The CDR3, as DNA: TGTGCCAGCAGCGGCGGGCGGTCACAGGGGGCGAAGGGCGAGCAGTACTTC.

The CDR3 is CASSPAGDYGYTF. CDR3 coding DNA: TGCGCCAGCAGCCCGGCGGGCGACTATGGCTACACCTTC. The V and J genes are TRBV5-1 and TRBJ1-2; D not resolved. Germline V gene data show CDR1 as SGHRS and CDR2 as YFSETQ. This CDR3 is 13 amino acids long. Trimming stripped 4 bases from V and 3 bases from J, with 10 bases between.

This chain joins TRBV7-8 and TRBJ1-1; no clear D. The V and J ends lost 5 bases and 8 bases respectively, with 12 bases between them. The CDR3 runs to 12 residues. Germline CDR1 SGHVS, CDR2 FQNEAQ. CDR3 in DNA: TGTGCCAGCAGCCGAGCAGGATCCGAAGCTTTCTTT. As protein: CASSRAGSEAFF.

The V and J genes are TRBV7-2 and TRBJ2-7; 7 nucleotides match TRBD2. This CDR3 contains 13 residues. CDR1 and CDR2 from the germline V gene are SGHTA and FQGNSA. Germline trimming cut 3 bases from V and 5 bases from J; bases unmatched to any gene: 4. CDR3 sequence reads: CASSFGGGDEQYF. The CDR3 DNA reads as TGTGCCAGCAGCTTTGGGGGAGGGGACGAGCAGTACTTC.

This clone was counted a single time. The chain uses TRBV13 and TRBJ2-5; a weak D match, TRBD2 (6 bases). Germline-derived CDR1 and CDR2 are PRHDT and FYEKMQ (reference sequence). The CDR3 extends over 14 amino acids. Deletions cut 7 bases from V and 2 bases from J, with 14 bases between. This CDR3 is CASTPSGRQETQYF. As DNA, the CDR3 is TGTGCCAGCACCCCCTCAGGGAGGCAAGAGACCCAGTACTTC.

This chain connects TRBV27 to TRBJ2-1; 9 positions agree with TRBD1. The CDR3 extends over 15 amino acids. Trimming at V came to 2 bases and at J to 5 bases, leaving 4 bases not matched to a gene. Germline V gives CDR1 MNHEY, CDR2 SMNVEV (reference sequence). The CDR3 reads CASSLQGQGDNEQFF. CDR3 DNA: TGTGCCAGCAGTTTACAGGGACAGGGAGACAATGAGCAGTTCTTC.

The chain links TRBV2 to TRBJ1-2, with 7 bases that match TRBD1. V shed 6 bases and J 3 bases; nucleotides not matched to a gene: 1. CDR1 is SNHLY, CDR2 FYNNEI, per germline. CDR3 length equals 12 residues. The CDR3 region is CASRGQDYGYTF. The CDR3 nucleotides are TGTGCCAGCAGAGGACAGGACTATGGCTACACCTTC.

This clone occurred once. The chain carries TRBV14 and TRBJ2-5; D is uncertain. With 4 bases removed from V and 0 bases from J, the gap between germline ends came to 6 bases. The CDR3 runs to 13 residues. Germline CDR1 and CDR2: SGHDN and FVKESK. The CDR3, as DNA: TGTGCCAGCAGCCTACAGTACCAAGAGACCCAGTACTTC. This gives the protein CASSLQYQETQYF. Full variable domain (rest looked up from reference TRBV14 and TRBJ2-5): EAGVTQFPSHSVIEKGQTVTLRCDPISGHDNLYWYRRVMGKEIKFLLHFVKESKQDESGMPNNRFLAERTGGTYSTLKVQPAELEDSGVYFCASSLQYQETQYFGPGTRLLVL.

J is TRBJ1-3 and V is TRBV2, with D maybe TRBD1 (5 bases). Germline V lookup: CDR1 SNHLY, CDR2 FYNNEI. The V gene lost 3 bases and the J gene lost 4 bases, with 10 bases spanning the gap. The CDR3 consists of 14 residues. The CDR3 DNA reads TGTGCCAGCAGTGAGGCGGAGGGGGGAAACACCATATATTTT. Translating gives CASSEAEGGNTIYF.

CDR3 nucleotide sequence: TGTGCCAGCAGTGAACCACTAGCGGGGTACGAGCAGTACTTC. Protein: CASSEPLAGYEQYF. The chain employs TRBV2 and TRBJ2-7; 10 bases match TRBD2. V dropped 2 bases and J dropped 4; count of bases not matched to a gene: 2. The length of the CDR3 is 14 residues. From germline, CDR1 is SNHLY and CDR2 FYNNEI.

The chain uses TRBV5-4 and TRBJ2-3, with D possibly being TRBD1 (5 bases). Germline-derived CDR1 and CDR2 are SGHNT and YYREEE (reference sequence). Trimming left V 4 bases short and J 0 bases short, with 15 bases between. CDR3 size: 16 residues. In nucleotides, the CDR3 is TGTGCCAGCAGCCACAAGACAGCCCCTAGCACAGATACGCAGTATTTT. Its protein is CASSHKTAPSTDTQYF.

This clone was observed a handful of times. The V gene is TRBV10-3, the J gene TRBJ2-7; D possibly corresponds to TRBD2 (5 bases). The CDR3 runs to 13 residues. CDR1 ENHRY and CDR2 SYGVKD come from the germline V gene. V was clipped by 6 bases and J by 4 bases, with 13 bases between them. DNA for the CDR3: TGTGCCATCAGCCGGAACGGGGAGTACGAGCAGTACTTC. It codes for CAISRNGEYEQYF.